This TCR beta chain emerged from a study of chemoradiotherapy in HPV16-positive cancers. General study findings and limits: For HPV16-positive patients, expanding HPV-responsive T cells associated with longer recurrence-free survival.

The V gene's germline CDR1 is MDHEN and CDR2 SYDVKM. With 10 bases clipped from V and 4 bases from J, the junction kept 17 bases outside the gene matches. The length of the CDR3 is 16 residues. A remark on this clone: The antigen remains undetermined. Distinct nucleotide sequences in the sample also encode this CDR3.

The repertoire was sequenced with immunoSEQ multiplex PCR; TCRdb's copy has only in-frame clones and lacks some. The sample has 55,000 to 85,000 clones; 85% to 90% are singletons. This receptor was taken from a human donor with HPV-associated anogenital cancer. The specimen was blood, collected from a patient who underwent chemoradiotherapy. This chain joins TRBV28 and TRBJ1-2; 8 positions agree with TRBD1. DNA for the CDR3: TGTGCCACCCGAAGACAGGGGCCGACGGAGGGCTATGGCTACACCTTC. It translates to CATRRQGPTEGYGYTF.